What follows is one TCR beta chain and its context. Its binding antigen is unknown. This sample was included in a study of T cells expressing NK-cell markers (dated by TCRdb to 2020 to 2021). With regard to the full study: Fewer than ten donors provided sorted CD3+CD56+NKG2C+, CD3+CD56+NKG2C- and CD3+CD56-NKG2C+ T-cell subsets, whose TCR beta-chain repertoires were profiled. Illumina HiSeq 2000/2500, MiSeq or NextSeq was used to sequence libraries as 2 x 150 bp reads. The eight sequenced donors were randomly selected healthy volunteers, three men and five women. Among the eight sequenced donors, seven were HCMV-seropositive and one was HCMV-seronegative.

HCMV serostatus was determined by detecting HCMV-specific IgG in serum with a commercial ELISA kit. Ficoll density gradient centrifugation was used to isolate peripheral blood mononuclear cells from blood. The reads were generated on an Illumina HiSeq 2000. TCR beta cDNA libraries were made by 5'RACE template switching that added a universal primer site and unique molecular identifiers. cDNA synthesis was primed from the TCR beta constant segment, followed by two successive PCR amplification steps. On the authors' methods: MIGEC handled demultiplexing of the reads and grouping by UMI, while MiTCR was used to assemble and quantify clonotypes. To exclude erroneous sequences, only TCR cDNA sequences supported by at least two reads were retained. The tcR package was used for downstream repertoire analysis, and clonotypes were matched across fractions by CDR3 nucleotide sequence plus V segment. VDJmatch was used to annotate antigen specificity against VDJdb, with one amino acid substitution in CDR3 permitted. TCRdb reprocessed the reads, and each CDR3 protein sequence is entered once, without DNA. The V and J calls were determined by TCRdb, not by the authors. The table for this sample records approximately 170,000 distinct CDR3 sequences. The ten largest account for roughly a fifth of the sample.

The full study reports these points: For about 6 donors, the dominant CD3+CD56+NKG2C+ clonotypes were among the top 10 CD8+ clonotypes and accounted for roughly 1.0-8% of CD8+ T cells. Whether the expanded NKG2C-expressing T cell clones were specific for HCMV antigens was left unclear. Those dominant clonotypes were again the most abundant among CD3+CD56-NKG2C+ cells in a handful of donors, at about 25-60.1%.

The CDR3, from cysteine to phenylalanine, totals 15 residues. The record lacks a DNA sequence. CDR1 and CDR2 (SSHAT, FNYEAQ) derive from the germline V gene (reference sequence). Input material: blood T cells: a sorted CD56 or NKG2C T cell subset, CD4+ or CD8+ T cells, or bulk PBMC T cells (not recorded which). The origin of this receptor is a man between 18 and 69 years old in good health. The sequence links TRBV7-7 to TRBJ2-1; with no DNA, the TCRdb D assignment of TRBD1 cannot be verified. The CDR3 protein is CASSTGQSSYNEQFF.